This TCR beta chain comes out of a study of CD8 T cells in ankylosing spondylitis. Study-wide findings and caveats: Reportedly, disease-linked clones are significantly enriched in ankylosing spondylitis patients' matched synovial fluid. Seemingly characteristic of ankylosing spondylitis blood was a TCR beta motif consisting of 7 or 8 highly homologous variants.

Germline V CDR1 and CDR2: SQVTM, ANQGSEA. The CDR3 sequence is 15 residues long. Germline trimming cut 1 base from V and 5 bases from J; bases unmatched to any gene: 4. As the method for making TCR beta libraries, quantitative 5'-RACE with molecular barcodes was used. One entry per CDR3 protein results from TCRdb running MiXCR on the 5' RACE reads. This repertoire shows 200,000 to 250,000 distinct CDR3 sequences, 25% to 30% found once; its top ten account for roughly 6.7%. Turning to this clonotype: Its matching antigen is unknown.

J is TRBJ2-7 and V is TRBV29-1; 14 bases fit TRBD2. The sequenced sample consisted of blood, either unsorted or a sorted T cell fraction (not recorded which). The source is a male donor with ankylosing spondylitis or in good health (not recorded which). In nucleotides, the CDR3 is TGCAGCGTTGAAGGTCGGACTAGCGGGAGGAACGAGCAGTACTTC. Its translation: CSVEGRTSGRNEQYF.